Given below is one TCR beta chain in context. Its antigen is as yet unknown. The CDR3 contains 16 residues. With V trimmed by 3 bases and J by 0 bases, 4 bases remained unmatched. Germline V gene lookup returns CDR1 LNHDA and CDR2 SQIVND (reference sequence). The source of the sample is a study of T-cell memory formation after mild COVID-19. Study-wide points: The pre-infection memory compartment contained some responding clones, suggesting cross-reactive memory joined.

TCRdb reanalysed the 5' RACE reads using MiXCR and keeps one entry per CDR3 protein. The table lists 130,000 to 150,000 distinct CDR3 sequences, 19% of them singletons. J is TRBJ2-1 and V is TRBV19; 8 bases fit TRBD1. The sequence was collected from an adult woman who had mild COVID-19 (a few samples of this study predate the infection). Cell type and time point are not known. Sequencing was performed on PBMCs or a T cell subset sorted from them (not recorded which). The CDR3 DNA reads TGTGCCAGTAGTATCAAAGGACAGGGCTCCTACAATGAGCAGTTCTTC. Its protein is CASSIKGQGSYNEQFF.